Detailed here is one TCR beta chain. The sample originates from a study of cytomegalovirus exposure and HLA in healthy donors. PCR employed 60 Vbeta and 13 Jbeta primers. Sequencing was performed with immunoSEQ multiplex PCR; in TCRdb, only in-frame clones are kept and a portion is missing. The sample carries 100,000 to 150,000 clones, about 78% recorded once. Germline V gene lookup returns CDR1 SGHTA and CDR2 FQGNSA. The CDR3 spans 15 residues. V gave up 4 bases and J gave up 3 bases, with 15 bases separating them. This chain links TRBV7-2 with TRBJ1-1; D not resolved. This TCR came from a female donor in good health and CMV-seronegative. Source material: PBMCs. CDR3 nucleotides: TGTGCCAGCAGCTGGCGTTTGGGGAGGGACACTGAAGCTTTCTTT. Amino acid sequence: CASSWRLGRDTEAFF.